This passage covers 14 T cell receptor beta chains from one sample sequenced in a study of T cell changes during pregnancy in multiple sclerosis (dated by TCRdb to about 2019). Library generation was performed with the immunoSEQ multiplex PCR assay. This immuneACCESS table, as held by TCRdb, lists in-frame sequences with V and J called but not all clones. Of the missing ones, under half trace to an unresolved V gene in checked studies; the others have no known cause. This sample gives roughly 80,000 clones in total; approximately 93% of them show up just once. The ten most abundant clones make up more than 2% of the sample. The sample was peripheral blood, taken in the second trimester of pregnancy. The receptors come from a female donor with multiple sclerosis, enrolled in a pregnancy study.

The chain employs TRBV4-1 and TRBJ2-7, with D tentatively TRBD1 (5 bases). The V end lost 4 bases, the J end lost 5 bases, and 9 bases lay between the germline ends. Germline-derived CDR1 and CDR2 are MGHRA and YSYEKL. The CDR3 extends over 12 amino acids. The CDR3 loop is CASSPQGHEQYF. CDR3 coding DNA: TGCGCCAGCAGCCCTCAGGGCCACGAGCAGTACTTC.

The V call is TRBV6-6, the J call TRBJ1-5; TRBD1 is a possible D gene (6 bases). The CDR3 consists of 14 residues. Looked up from germline, CDR1 is MNHNY and CDR2 is SVGAGI (reference sequence). V was cut by 7 bases and J by 3 bases, with 13 bases left in between. The CDR3 spells CASTKDSSNQPQHF. The DNA for the CDR3 is TGTGCCAGCACTAAGGACAGTTCCAATCAGCCCCAGCATTTT.

V and J are TRBV5-1 and TRBJ2-7; weak D call: TRBD2 (6 bases). Per germline, CDR1 SGHRS and CDR2 YFSETQ. With 3 bases removed from V and 2 bases from J, the gap between germline ends came to 9 bases. The CDR3 contains 13 residues. CDR3 residues: CASSSGEPYEQYF. The CDR3 DNA reads TGCGCCAGCAGCTCGGGGGAACCCTACGAGCAGTACTTC.

The chain is built from TRBV6-1 and TRBJ1-3; D uncertain. V was cut by 5 bases and J by 4 bases, with 15 bases left in between. Germline lookup yields CDR1 MNHNS and CDR2 SASEGT. The CDR3 spans 15 residues. The DNA of the CDR3 is TGTGCCAGCAGTCAGACCCGTGCGACAGGAAACACCATATATTTT. Encoded protein: CASSQTRATGNTIYF.

This clone was counted once. The genes are TRBV7-9 and TRBJ2-7; 9 bases align to TRBD1. CDR1 SEHNR and CDR2 FQNEAQ come from the germline V gene (reference sequence). With 4 bases clipped from V and 6 bases from J, the junction kept 1 base outside the gene matches. The CDR3 is 12 residues long. As DNA, the CDR3 is TGTGCCAGCAGCTCGACAGGGGGCGAGCAGTACTTC. Translated, it gives CASSSTGGEQYF.

This clone was detected only once. The chain joins TRBV6-5 to TRBJ1-5; D is unclear. Trimming cost V 6 bases and J 4 bases, with 13 bases left between them. The CDR3 contains 14 residues. Germline V gene sequence: CDR1 MNHEY, CDR2 SVGAGI. The CDR3 region is CASRGWQANQPQHF. CDR3 DNA: TGTGCCAGCAGGGGTTGGCAGGCTAATCAGCCCCAGCATTTT.

The chain joins TRBV27 to TRBJ2-7, with 7 bases lining up with TRBD1. The V segment lost 2 bases and the J segment 5 bases; nucleotides outside the gene matches: 15. This CDR3 has 17 amino acids. CDR1 is MNHEY and CDR2 is SMNVEV in the germline V gene (reference sequence). The DNA of the CDR3 is TGTGCCAGCAGTTTAAAGGGTTCCAGGGCCGGACAGGACGAGCAGTACTTC. This encodes CASSLKGSRAGQDEQYF.

This chain's CDR3 is CASSSTDKRGTDTQYF. The CDR3 region has the DNA TGCGCCAGCAGCTCAACTGACAAGAGGGGCACAGATACGCAGTATTTT. This chain links TRBV5-1 with TRBJ2-3; D possibly corresponds to TRBD2 (5 bases). Germline lookup yields CDR1 SGHRS and CDR2 YFSETQ. Trimming pared 3 bases from V and 1 base from J, leaving 15 bases between. The CDR3 totals 16 residues.

V gene TRBV14 combines with J gene TRBJ1-3, with 11 bases matching TRBD1. The CDR3 length is 17 residues. After removal of 0 bases from V and 7 bases from J, the junction contained 8 bases not matched to a gene. Germline V lookup: CDR1 SGHDN, CDR2 FVKESK. DNA of the CDR3: TGTGCCAGCAGCCAAGATCTTAAGGACAGGGGGCAGAACACCATATATTTT. It encodes CASSQDLKDRGQNTIYF.

V gene TRBV2 combines with J gene TRBJ1-2; the match to TRBD1 covers 9 bases. V dropped 8 bases and J dropped 7; count of bases not matched to a gene: 11. The CDR3 loop spans 14 amino acids. Germline V gene sequence: CDR1 SNHLY, CDR2 FYNNEI. The CDR3 nucleotides are TGTGCCAGCCTACCCCGGGACAGGGAGGGTGGCTACACCTTC. This sequence encodes CASLPRDREGGYTF.

The rearrangement joins TRBV9 to TRBJ2-7, with 10 bases identical to TRBD2. From germline, CDR1 is SGDLS and CDR2 YYNGEE. Unmatched junction bases numbered 10, after V lost 0 bases and J lost 1 base. The CDR3 loop spans 18 amino acids. The chain's CDR3 is CASSVDSGGSVRSYEQYF. In nucleotides, the CDR3 is TGTGCCAGCAGCGTAGATAGCGGGGGGTCGGTGCGGTCCTACGAGCAGTACTTC.

V gene TRBV30 combines with J gene TRBJ1-6; D uncertain. This CDR3 has 13 residues. Looked up from germline, CDR1 is GTSNPN and CDR2 is SVGIG (reference sequence). V was cut by 7 bases and J by 9 bases, with 16 bases left in between. CDR3 nucleotides: TGTGCCTCGGGGAGTCTAGAAGGTTCACCCCTCCACTTT. Residues: CASGSLEGSPLHF.

This clone was detected only once. An end of the junction differs from the germline gene, which may be a read error. The chain recombines TRBV2 with TRBJ2-7, with TRBD2 matching over 13 bases. This CDR3 is 15 amino acids long. Germline V CDR1 and CDR2: SNHLY, FYNNEI. The CDR3 protein is CASSEGLAGDYEQYF. The CDR3 DNA reads TGTGCCAGCAGCGAAGGACTAGCGGGAGACTACGAGCAGTACTTC.

The genes are TRBV27 and TRBJ1-2, with D perhaps matching TRBD1 (6 bases). The CDR3 consists of 15 residues. The V end was cut by 7 bases, the J end by 6 bases, with 21 bases between. Looked up from germline, CDR1 is MNHEY and CDR2 is SMNVEV (reference sequence). CDR3: CASKAIYRETDGYTF. CDR3 nucleotide sequence: TGTGCCAGCAAAGCAATATACAGGGAAACGGATGGCTACACCTTC.